This is a list of T cell receptor beta chains from one sample in a study of blood T cell repertoires in COVID-19. TCRdb's copy holds only in-frame clones and misses some; the assay was immunoSEQ multiplex PCR. The sample includes about 120,000 clones, roughly 89% of them seen just once. The sequenced sample consisted of PBMCs or T cells enriched from blood (not recorded which). The source of these receptors is a woman aged 25 to 39 who had recovered from COVID-19. Each CDR3 is given with its conserved first and last residue. D genes are given only for firm matches. Not all rows give a size; the values are once, few, many and, for expanded clones, a class.

DNA	CDR3	J	D	V	size
TGTGCCAGCAGTGATTCGCGGGGTATAACCCGCAATCAGCCCCAGCATTTT	CASSDSRGITRNQPQHF	TRBJ1-5	NA	TRBV6-1	NA
TGTGCCAGCAGCTACGGACTAGTTGTCACAGATACGCAGTATTTT	CASSYGLVVTDTQYF	TRBJ2-3	TRBD2	TRBV5-4	NA
TGTGCCAGCAGTTACTCGGGCAGGATGAACACTGAAGCTTTCTTT	CASSYSGRMNTEAFF	TRBJ1-1	NA	TRBV6-2/TRBV6-3	once
TGTGCCAGCAGCCAATATCCGTTTTCCTACGAGCAGTACTTC	CASSQYPFSYEQYF	TRBJ2-7	NA	TRBV14	NA
TGTGCCAGCAGTTTAACCGCCTACAGGGGGGGACTAGCGGGATCTCGAGAGCAGTACTTC	CASSLTAYRGGLAGSREQYF	TRBJ2-7	TRBD2	TRBV27	once
TGCGCCAGCAGCCAAGATGGCCAGGGGGTCAATCAGCCCCAGCATTTT	CASSQDGQGVNQPQHF	TRBJ1-5	TRBD1	TRBV4-1	once
TGCAGCGTTGATTTGGGGGCGCTTGGTGAAAAACTGTTTTTT	CSVDLGALGEKLFF	TRBJ1-4	NA	TRBV29-1	NA
TGTGCCAGCAGCAAGCGGACTAGCGGCCAAGAGACCCAGTACTTC	CASSKRTSGQETQYF	TRBJ2-5	TRBD2	TRBV5-6	NA
TGCGCCAGCAGTCAATTAGCGGAATTTAGCAATCAGCCCCAGCATTTT	CASSQLAEFSNQPQHF	TRBJ1-5	NA	TRBV23-1	NA
TGTGCCAGCAAACTTAGACAGGGGGGCACTGAAGCTTTCTTT	CASKLRQGGTEAFF	TRBJ1-1	TRBD1	TRBV27	NA
TGTGCCAGCAGCTTGGGAACAGGGAGAGATACTGAAGCTTTCTTT	CASSLGTGRDTEAFF	TRBJ1-1	NA	TRBV5-8	NA
TGCGCCAGCAGCCCCGGGACAGATGACTATGGCTACACCTTC	CASSPGTDDYGYTF	TRBJ1-2	TRBD1	TRBV5-1	NA
TGTGCCACCCAAGGGTTAGCGGGAGACTACAATGAGCAGTTCTTC	CATQGLAGDYNEQFF	TRBJ2-1	TRBD2	TRBV15	NA
TGCGCCAGCAGCCCGGAGGAGTTACGGGTGAATGAGCAGTTCTTC	CASSPEELRVNEQFF	TRBJ2-1	NA	TRBV5-1	NA
TGCGCCAGCAGCCGGGGGGGAGAGAAGGGCTACACCTTC	CASSRGGEKGYTF	TRBJ1-2	NA	TRBV9	NA
TGTGCCAGCAGCTCAACATTATATGGCTACACCTTC	CASSSTLYGYTF	TRBJ1-2	NA	TRBV12-3/TRBV12-4	NA
TGTGCCAGCATCGAGGGATTCGGGGTGCGAAACACCATATATTTT	CASIEGFGVRNTIYF	TRBJ1-3	NA	TRBV28	NA
TGTGCCAGCAGCTTGGGACTAGCGACCTTCTACGAGCAGTACTTC	CASSLGLATFYEQYF	TRBJ2-7	TRBD2	TRBV7-9	NA
TGTGCCTGGAGATCAGCGAGGGAAGTGGAGACTGAAGCTTTCTTT	CAWRSAREVETEAFF	TRBJ1-1	NA	TRBV21-1	few
TGTGCCAGCACTCCGAGGGGGGACAGGAGCTATGGCTACACCTTC	CASTPRGDRSYGYTF	TRBJ1-2	TRBD1	TRBV7-2	NA
TGTGCCACCAGCGACGCGGAGGCTGGGGCCAACGTCCTGACTTTC	CATSDAEAGANVLTF	TRBJ2-6	NA	TRBV24-1	NA
TGTGCCAGCTCAAAGAGGCGGGGCAGCTCCTACAATGAGCAGTTCTTC	CASSKRRGSSYNEQFF	TRBJ2-1	NA	TRBV27	NA
TGTGCCAGCAGCTCCTACGTGCAGACCCAGTACTTC	CASSSYVQTQYF	TRBJ2-5	NA	TRBV5-8	once
TGTGCCAGCAGCTTATCGGGCAGGGTGCGAGGCTACACCTTC	CASSLSGRVRGYTF	TRBJ1-2	NA	TRBV7-9	once
TGTGCCTGGAGTCGGCCGGGTGGAAACACCATATATTTT	CAWSRPGGNTIYF	TRBJ1-3	NA	TRBV30	NA
TGTGCCAGCAGCTCCGGGTCTTCTGCCGGGGGGGAGACCCAGTACTTC	CASSSGSSAGGETQYF	TRBJ2-5	TRBD2	TRBV7-2	NA
TGTGCCAGCAGTAGGGGACTAGCGGGAGGGGAGGAGACCCAGTACTTC	CASSRGLAGGEETQYF	TRBJ2-5	TRBD2	TRBV27	NA
TGTGCCAGCAGCTTAGTCAGGGGGGCAGATACGCAGTATTTT	CASSLVRGADTQYF	TRBJ2-3	NA	TRBV7-3	NA
NA	CASSKEGRVGRGTEAFF	TRBJ1-1	NA	TRBV21-1	NA
TGCGCCAGCAACCGCGACGGGACTAGCGGTGCGTTGGGTGAGCAGTTCTTC	CASNRDGTSGALGEQFF	TRBJ2-1	TRBD2	TRBV5-1	few
TGTGCCAGCAGTTTACAGGGGGCGAAGGGCTATGGCTACACCTTC	CASSLQGAKGYGYTF	TRBJ1-2	TRBD1	TRBV28	NA
TGCGCCAGCAGCTCTGTAGCGGGAGGAGCCTACAATGAGCAGTTCTTC	CASSSVAGGAYNEQFF	TRBJ2-1	TRBD2	TRBV5-1	NA
TGTGCCATCAGTGAGACTAGCGGTACCTACGAGCAGTACTTC	CAISETSGTYEQYF	TRBJ2-7	TRBD2	TRBV10-3	once
TGCGCCAGCAGCTTTAGGCCGACAGGGACCTACGAGCAGTACTTC	CASSFRPTGTYEQYF	TRBJ2-7	TRBD1	TRBV5-1	NA
TGCGCCAGCAGCCAAGAGACCCCTAGCGGGATTTATACGCAGTATTTT	CASSQETPSGIYTQYF	TRBJ2-3	TRBD2	TRBV4-1	NA
TGTGCCAGCAGCCAAGTTGTGGGAGCTAACTATGGCTACACCTTC	CASSQVVGANYGYTF	TRBJ1-2	NA	TRBV4-2	NA